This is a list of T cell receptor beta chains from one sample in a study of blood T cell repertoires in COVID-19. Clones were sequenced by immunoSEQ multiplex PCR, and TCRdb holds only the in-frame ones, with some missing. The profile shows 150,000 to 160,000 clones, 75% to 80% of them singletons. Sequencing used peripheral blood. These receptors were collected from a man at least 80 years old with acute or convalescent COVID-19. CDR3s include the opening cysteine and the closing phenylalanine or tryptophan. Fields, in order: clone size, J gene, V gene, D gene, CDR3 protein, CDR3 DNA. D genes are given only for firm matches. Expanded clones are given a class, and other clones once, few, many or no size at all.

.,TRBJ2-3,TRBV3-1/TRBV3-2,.,CASTETASTDTQYF,TGTGCCAGCACTGAGACAGCCAGCACAGATACGCAGTATTTT
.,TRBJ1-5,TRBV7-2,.,CASSPSMTGNQPQHF,TGTGCCAGCAGCCCTTCCATGACAGGTAATCAGCCCCAGCATTTT
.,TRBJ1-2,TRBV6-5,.,CASSSDSGYGYTF,TGTGCCAGCAGTTCTGACAGTGGCTATGGCTACACCTTC
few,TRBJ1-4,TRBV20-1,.,CSASGAGMSEKLFF,TGCAGTGCTAGTGGGGCAGGGATGAGTGAAAAACTGTTTTTT
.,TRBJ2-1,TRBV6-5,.,CASTSGSDSYNEQFF,TGTGCCAGCACCTCCGGGAGCGACTCCTACAATGAGCAGTTCTTC
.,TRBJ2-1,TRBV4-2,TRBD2,CASSQAGLADDNEQFF,TGTGCCAGCAGCCAAGCCGGACTAGCGGACGACAATGAGCAGTTCTTC
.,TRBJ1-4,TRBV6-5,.,CASGQFATNEKLFF,TGTGCCAGCGGGCAGTTTGCAACTAATGAAAAACTGTTTTTT
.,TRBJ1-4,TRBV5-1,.,CASSLGQGEKLFF,TGCGCCAGCAGCTTGGGGCAGGGTGAAAAACTGTTTTTT
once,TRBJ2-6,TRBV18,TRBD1,CASSPMGQASSGANVLTF,TGTGCCAGCTCACCGATGGGACAGGCCAGCTCTGGGGCCAACGTCCTGACTTTC
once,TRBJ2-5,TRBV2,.,CASSPTRYRLTQETQYF,TGTGCCAGCAGTCCCACAAGGTACAGGCTAACTCAAGAGACCCAGTACTTC
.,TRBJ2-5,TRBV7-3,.,CASSLVPSETQYF,TGTGCCAGCAGCCTCGTCCCTTCGGAGACCCAGTACTTC
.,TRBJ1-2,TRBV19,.,CASSAHGGRGSTGYTF,TGTGCCAGTAGTGCACACGGCGGCAGGGGATCGACTGGCTACACCTTC
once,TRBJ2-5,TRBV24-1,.,CATSGGFGGEETQYF,TGTGCCACCAGTGGGGGATTCGGGGGAGAGGAGACCCAGTACTTC
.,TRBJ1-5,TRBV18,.,CASSPGQSNQPQHF,TGTGCCAGCTCACCAGGGCAAAGCAATCAGCCCCAGCATTTT
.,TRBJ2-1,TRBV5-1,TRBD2,CASSFTLAGANNEQFF,TGCGCCAGCAGCTTCACGCTAGCGGGGGCCAACAATGAGCAGTTCTTC
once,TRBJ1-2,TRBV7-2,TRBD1,CASSMDRANNYGYTF,TGTGCCAGCAGCATGGACAGGGCTAATAACTATGGCTACACCTTC
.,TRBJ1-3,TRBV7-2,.,CASSSYTGNTIYF,TGTGCCAGCAGCTCTTACACTGGAAACACCATATATTTT
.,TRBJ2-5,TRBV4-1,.,CASSQDSGGETQYF,TGCGCCAGCAGCCAAGACTCAGGTGGTGAGACCCAGTACTTC
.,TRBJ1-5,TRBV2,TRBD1,CASTLGGQGAQISNQPQHF,TGTGCCAGCACCCTTGGGGGACAGGGGGCGCAAATTAGCAATCAGCCCCAGCATTTT
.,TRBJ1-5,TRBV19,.,CASSTPGGPGNQPQHF,TGTGCCAGTAGTACCCCGGGGGGGCCGGGCAATCAGCCCCAGCATTTT
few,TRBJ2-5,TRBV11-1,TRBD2,CASSLASGGAATQYF,TGTGCCAGCAGCTTAGCTAGCGGGGGGGCCGCGACCCAGTACTTC
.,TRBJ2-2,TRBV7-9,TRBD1,CASSLGQGAPGELFF,TGTGCCAGCAGCTTAGGGCAGGGGGCACCCGGGGAGCTGTTTTTT
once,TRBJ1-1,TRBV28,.,CASSPGQTNTEAFF,TGTGCCAGCAGTCCGGGTCAGACGAACACTGAAGCTTTCTTT
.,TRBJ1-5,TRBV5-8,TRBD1,CASSLWDRGQPQHF,TGTGCCAGCAGCTTGTGGGACAGGGGCCAGCCCCAGCATTTT
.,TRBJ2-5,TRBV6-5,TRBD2,CASSGGSGEGETQYF,TGTGCCAGCAGCGGGGGGTCCGGGGAGGGAGAGACCCAGTACTTC
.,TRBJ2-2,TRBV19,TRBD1,CASSDRANTGELFF,TGTGCCAGTAGTGACAGGGCGAACACCGGGGAGCTGTTTTTT
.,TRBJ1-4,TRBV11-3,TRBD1,CASRPRGQGHEKLFF,TGTGCCAGCAGACCTCGGGGACAGGGCCACGAAAAACTGTTTTTT